This T cell receptor beta chain is from a study of beta chain features in type 1 diabetes. Study information: Cell yields, gender and age were comparable in patients and healthy donors.

The authors reverse transcribed all of the isolated RNA, so sequencing captured expressed TCRB transcripts. Reads from naive, central memory and regulatory T cell samples averaged approximately 3.4 million. Generated by immunoSEQ multiplex PCR, the TCRdb table keeps only in-frame clones and is missing some. Of hundreds of thousands of clones in the sample, approximately 11% were seen once. Study-wide points: The study found moderately but significantly shorter TCRB CDR3s in all four CD4+ subsets of Type 1 diabetes patients. Sequencing the cDNA could make cells with high TCR expression show up more than they should. For patients and controls alike, PCR might favor shorter templates to the same degree.

In this sample, this clone turned up a few times. Its antigen is not identified. The source material was naive CD4+ T cells from blood. The receptor was derived from a man younger than 45 with type 1 diabetes.

The CDR3 is CASSLRGTGAYEQYF. CDR3 nucleotide sequence: TGTGCCAGCTCACTACGGGGGACAGGGGCCTACGAGCAGTACTTC. This sequence joins TRBV18 and TRBJ2-7, with 10 positions matching TRBD1. The V and J ends lost 4 bases and 2 bases, in that order; junction bases with no gene match: 5. CDR3 length: 15 residues. CDR1 KGHSH and CDR2 LQKENI come from the germline V gene.